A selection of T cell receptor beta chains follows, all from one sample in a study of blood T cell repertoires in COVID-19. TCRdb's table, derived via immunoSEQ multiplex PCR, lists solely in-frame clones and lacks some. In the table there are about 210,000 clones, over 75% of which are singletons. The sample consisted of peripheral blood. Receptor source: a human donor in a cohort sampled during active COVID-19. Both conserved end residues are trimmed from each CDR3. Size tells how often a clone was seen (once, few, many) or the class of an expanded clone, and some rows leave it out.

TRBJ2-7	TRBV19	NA	ASSMGGIMHEQY
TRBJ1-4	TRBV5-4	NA	ASSLTGRGEKLF
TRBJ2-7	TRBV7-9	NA	ASSLVGQGEQY
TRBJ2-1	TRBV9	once	ASSVMVGAEQF
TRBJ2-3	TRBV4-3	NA	ASSQDGRAQY
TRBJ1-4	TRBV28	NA	ASSPPGALNEKLF
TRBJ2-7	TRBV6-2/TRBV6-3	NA	ASSYGLAGYEQY
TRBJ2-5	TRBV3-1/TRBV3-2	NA	ASSPPEGAMGQETQY
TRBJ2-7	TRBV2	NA	ASSVSIYEQY
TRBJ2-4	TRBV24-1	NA	ATSDRTGTGGGGKNIQY
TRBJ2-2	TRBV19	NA	ATWGTGGDPGELF
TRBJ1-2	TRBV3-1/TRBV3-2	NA	ASSQDRAGGYT
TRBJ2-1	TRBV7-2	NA	ASSIWTGANYNEQF
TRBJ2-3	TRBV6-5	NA	ASAAGEADTQY
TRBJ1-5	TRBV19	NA	ASSAQTGTAIKPQH
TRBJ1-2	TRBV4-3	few	ASSLYGEDHYGYT
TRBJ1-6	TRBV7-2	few	ASSLAGTGVSPLH
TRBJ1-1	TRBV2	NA	ASSERGILNTEAF
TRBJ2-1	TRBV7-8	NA	ASSLRTALSSYNEQF
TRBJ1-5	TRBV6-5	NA	ASRSDRGGNQPQH
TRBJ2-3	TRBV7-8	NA	ASSLGSSRTDTQY
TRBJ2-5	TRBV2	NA	ASLAGGYQETQY
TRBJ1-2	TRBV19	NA	ASSPRDSYGYT
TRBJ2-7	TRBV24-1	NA	ATGTGSSYEQY
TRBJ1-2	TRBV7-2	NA	ASSLQGALHYGYT